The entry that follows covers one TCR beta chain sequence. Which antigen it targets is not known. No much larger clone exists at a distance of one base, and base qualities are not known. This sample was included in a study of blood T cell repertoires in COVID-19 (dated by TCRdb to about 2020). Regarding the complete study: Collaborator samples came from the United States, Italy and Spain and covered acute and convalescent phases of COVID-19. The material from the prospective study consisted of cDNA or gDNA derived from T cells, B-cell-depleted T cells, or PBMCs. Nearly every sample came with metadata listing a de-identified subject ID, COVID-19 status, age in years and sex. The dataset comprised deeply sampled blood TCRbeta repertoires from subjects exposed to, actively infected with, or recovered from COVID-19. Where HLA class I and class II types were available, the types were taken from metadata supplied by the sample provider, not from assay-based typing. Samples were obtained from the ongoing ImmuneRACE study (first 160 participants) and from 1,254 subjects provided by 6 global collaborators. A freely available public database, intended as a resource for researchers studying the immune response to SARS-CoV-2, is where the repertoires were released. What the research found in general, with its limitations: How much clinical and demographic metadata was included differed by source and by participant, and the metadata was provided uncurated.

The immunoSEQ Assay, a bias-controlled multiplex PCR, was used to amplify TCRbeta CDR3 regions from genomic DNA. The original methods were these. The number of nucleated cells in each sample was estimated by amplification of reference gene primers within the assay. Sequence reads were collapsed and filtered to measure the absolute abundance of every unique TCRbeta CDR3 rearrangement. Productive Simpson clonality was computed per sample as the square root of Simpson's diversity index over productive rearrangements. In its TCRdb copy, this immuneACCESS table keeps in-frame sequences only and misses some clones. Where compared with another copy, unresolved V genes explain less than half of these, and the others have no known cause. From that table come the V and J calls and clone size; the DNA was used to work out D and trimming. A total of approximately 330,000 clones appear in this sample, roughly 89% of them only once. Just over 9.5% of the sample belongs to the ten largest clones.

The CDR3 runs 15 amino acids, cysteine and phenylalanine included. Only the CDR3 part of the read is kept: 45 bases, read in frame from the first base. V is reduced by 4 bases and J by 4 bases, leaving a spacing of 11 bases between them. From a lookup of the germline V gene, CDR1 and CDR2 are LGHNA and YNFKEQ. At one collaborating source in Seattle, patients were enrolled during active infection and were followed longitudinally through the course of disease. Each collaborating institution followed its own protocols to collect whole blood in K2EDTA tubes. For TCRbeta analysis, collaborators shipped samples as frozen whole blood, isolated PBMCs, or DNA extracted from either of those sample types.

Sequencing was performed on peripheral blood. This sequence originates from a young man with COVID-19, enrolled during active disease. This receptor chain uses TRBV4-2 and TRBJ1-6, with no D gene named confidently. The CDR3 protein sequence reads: CASSPGIFYNSPLHF. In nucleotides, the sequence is TGTGCCAGCAGCCCCGGGATCTTTTATAATTCACCCCTCCACTTT.